The next 30 T cell receptor beta chains were all read from a single sample in a study of blood T cell repertoires in COVID-19 (dated by TCRdb to 2020 to 2021). Library preparation was by the immunoSEQ multiplex PCR assay. Not all clones reach the TCRdb copy of this immuneACCESS table, which keeps in-frame sequences only. Checked studies attribute under half of the gap to unresolved V genes and leave the rest unexplained. The sample includes more than 250,000 clones, with approximately 88% observed a single time. The top ten clonotypes cover 1.5% to 2% of the sample. Sequenced: peripheral blood. The receptors shown here come from a woman in her 30s with COVID-19, enrolled during active disease.

The chain joins TRBV7-9 to TRBJ1-2, with TRBD1 matching over 7 bases. The CDR3 is 15 residues long. J gave up 3 bases and V 5 bases, and 9 bases lay outside the gene matches. Germline CDR1 and CDR2: SEHNR and FQNEAQ (reference sequence). The CDR3 DNA follows: TGTGCCAGCAGCCCAAGGAAGACAGGGTACTATGGCTACACCTTC. Translation gives CASSPRKTGYYGYTF.

This clone was recorded only once. This sequence joins TRBV6-5 and TRBJ1-1, with 9 nucleotides matching TRBD1. Germline loops: CDR1 MNHEY, CDR2 SVGAGI. This CDR3 has 14 residues. V was clipped by 7 bases and J by 4 bases; unmatched bases: 7. Written as DNA, the CDR3 is TGTGCCAGCACTGGGGACAGGGTGACCACTGAAGCTTTCTTT. It specifies CASTGDRVTTEAFF.

The chain is built from TRBV24-1 and TRBJ1-3; 10 bases align to TRBD1. Germline CDR1 KGHDR, CDR2 SFDVKD. The CDR3 is 16 amino acids. The junction had 4 bases not matched to a gene; V was cut back by 3 bases and J by 3 bases. The CDR3 DNA sequence: TGTGCCACCAGTGATCCCGGACAGGGGGATGGAAACACCATATATTTT. It is translated as CATSDPGQGDGNTIYF.

The rearrangement joins TRBV6-5 to TRBJ1-6; 7 nucleotides agree with TRBD1. Germline lookup yields CDR1 MNHEY and CDR2 SVGAGI. This CDR3 is 15 amino acids long. V gave up 5 bases and J gave up 5 bases; unmatched junction bases: 6. The CDR3 sequence: CASSLRGPDNSPLHF. The CDR3 bases are TGTGCCAGCAGTCTAAGGGGGCCTGATAATTCACCCCTCCACTTT.

This clone was counted only a few times. The sample holds other DNA sequences that translate to the same CDR3. This rearrangement joins TRBV3-1 (or the pseudogene TRBV3-2) to TRBJ1-2, with D hard to call. The CDR3 sequence is 11 residues long. V lost 1 base, J lost 7 bases, and 4 bases lay in between. Germline-derived CDR1 and CDR2 are LGHDT and YNNKEL (reference sequence). CDR3 sequence reads: CASSQGGGYTF. CDR3 coding DNA: TGTGCCAGCAGCCAAGGCGGTGGCTACACCTTC.

This clone was detected ten times or more. The V gene is TRBV2, the J gene TRBJ1-2, with D hard to call. V was shortened by 5 bases and J by 8 bases, with 15 bases between the two germline ends. This CDR3 has 13 residues. Germline V lookup: CDR1 SNHLY, CDR2 FYNNEI. CDR3 region: CASSRLLERGYTF. The DNA of the CDR3 is TGTGCCAGCAGTAGACTCTTGGAACGCGGCTACACCTTC. Full variable domain (rest looked up from reference TRBV2 and TRBJ1-2): EPEVTQTPSHQVTQMGQEVILRCVPISNHLYFYWYRQILGQKVEFLVSFYNNEISEKSEIFDDQFSVERPDGSNFTLKIRSTKLEDSAMYFCASSRLLERGYTFGSGTRLTVV.

The chain combines TRBV2 with TRBJ2-2, with TRBD1 matching over 7 bases. CDR3 size: 15 residues. Trimming at V came to 4 bases and at J to 4 bases, leaving 6 bases not matched to a gene. Looked up from germline, CDR1 is SNHLY and CDR2 is FYNNEI. CDR3: CASSADREGTGELFF. In nucleotides, the CDR3 is TGTGCCAGCAGTGCCGACAGGGAAGGCACCGGGGAGCTGTTTTTT.

The V gene is TRBV29-1, the J gene TRBJ1-4; no clear D. This CDR3 has 13 amino acids. Trimming pared 5 bases from V and 4 bases from J, leaving 11 bases between. CDR1 and CDR2 from the germline V gene are SQVTM and ANQGSEA. The CDR3 DNA sequence: TGCAGCGTTATCTGGGCGGGTAATGAAAAACTGTTTTTT. This codes for CSVIWAGNEKLFF.

This clone has a single count. This chain uses TRBV27 with TRBJ1-6, with 7 bases aligning to TRBD1. Germline CDR1 reads MNHEY; CDR2 reads SMNVEV (reference sequence). CDR3 length: 13 residues. Trimming removed 6 bases from V and 6 bases from J; junction bases left unmatched: 2. This CDR3 is CASRTGPNSPLHF. DNA of the CDR3: TGTGCCAGCAGGACAGGGCCTAATTCACCCCTCCACTTT.

The rearrangement joins TRBV6-1 to TRBJ1-1, with D possibly matching TRBD1 (5 bases). Looked up from germline, CDR1 is MNHNS and CDR2 is SASEGT. The V end lost 0 bases, the J end lost 3 bases, and 8 bases lay between the germline ends. The CDR3 loop spans 14 amino acids. The CDR3 DNA is TGTGCCAGCAGTGAAGCATTAGGGGACACTGAAGCTTTCTTT. Protein: CASSEALGDTEAFF.

This chain's CDR3 is CASSPEAGRQPQHF. In DNA form, the CDR3 reads TGTGCCAGCTCACCGGAGGCAGGCCGTCAGCCCCAGCATTTT. V is TRBV18 and J is TRBJ1-5; no reliable D call. This CDR3 region has 14 residues. Trimming cost V 3 bases and J 6 bases, with 12 bases left between them. The V gene's germline CDR1 is KGHSH and CDR2 LQKENI.

In this sample, this clone turned up once. The chain recombines TRBV29-1 with TRBJ1-5, with TRBD1 matching over 11 bases. This CDR3 region has 16 residues. Germline V gene lookup returns CDR1 SQVTM and CDR2 ANQGSEA. V shed 5 bases and J 5 bases; nucleotides not matched to a gene: 11. The CDR3 loop reads CSVTAPGTGGDQPQHF. The CDR3 DNA is TGCAGCGTTACTGCTCCCGGGACAGGGGGAGATCAGCCCCAGCATTTT. The full variable domain, its missing parts supplied by reference TRBV29-1 and TRBJ1-5, is SAVISQKPSRDICQRGTSLTIQCQVDSQVTMMFWYRQQPGQSLTLIATANQGSEATYESGFVIDKFPISRPNLTFSTLTVSNMSPEDSSIYLCSVTAPGTGGDQPQHFGDGTRLSIL.

This clone was found a few times. The chain recombines TRBV19 with TRBJ1-1; D is undetermined. Between the trimmed V and J ends, which lost 6 bases and 4 bases, there was a span of 12 bases. Germline assignment: CDR1 LNHDA and CDR2 SQIVND (reference sequence). The CDR3 sequence is 13 residues long. CDR3 nucleotides: TGTGCCAGTAGCGTCACCGGGGTCACTGAAGCTTTCTTT. Translation: CASSVTGVTEAFF.

The chain is built from TRBV6-5 and TRBJ2-7, with 8 bases identical to TRBD2. Germline loops: CDR1 MNHEY, CDR2 SVGAGI. Trimming at V came to 3 bases and at J to 1 base, leaving 2 bases not matched to a gene. The CDR3 length is 14 residues. CDR3 sequence reads: CASSYLAGSYEQYF. Here the CDR3 DNA reads TGTGCCAGCAGTTATCTAGCGGGTTCCTACGAGCAGTACTTC.

This chain links TRBV10-2 with TRBJ2-7; 9 bases match TRBD2. CDR3 size: 14 residues. The germline gives CDR1 WSHSY, CDR2 SAAADI. Unmatched junction bases numbered 8, after V lost 7 bases and J lost 4 bases. The CDR3 DNA is TGCGCCAGCACTGATAGCGGGGGAGCATACGAGCAGTACGTC. It translates to CASTDSGGAYEQYV.

This clone appeared a single time. The chain links TRBV19 to TRBJ2-5; 12 positions agree with TRBD2. The CDR3 is 15 residues long. Losses at the gene ends were 5 bases for V and 0 bases for J; bases not matched to a gene: 1. In germline, CDR1 is LNHDA, CDR2 SQIVND (reference sequence). For the CDR3, the DNA is TGTGCCAGTAGTGGACTAGCGGGGAACCAAGAGACCCAGTACTTC. Its translation is CASSGLAGNQETQYF.

In nucleotides, the CDR3 is TGCGCCAGCAGCTTGGAGCAGGGGCACAATGAGCAGTTCTTC. Its protein product is CASSLEQGHNEQFF. This chain connects TRBV5-1 to TRBJ2-1; perhaps TRBD1 as D (6 bases). CDR1 and CDR2 (germline): SGHRS, YFSETQ. Trimming took 0 bases from V and 5 from J, leaving 9 bases between them. CDR3 length equals 14 residues.

The chain couples TRBV19 to TRBJ1-1, with D maybe TRBD1 (5 bases). Germline V gene data show CDR1 as LNHDA and CDR2 as SQIVND (reference sequence). The CDR3 sequence is 16 residues long. V lost 6 bases to trimming and J lost 3 bases, with 20 bases between them. CDR3 sequence (DNA): TGTGCCAGTAGCCGGATGGGGAAGGGGTCGGACACTGAAGCTTTCTTT. Amino acids: CASSRMGKGSDTEAFF.

The chain recombines TRBV7-2 with TRBJ1-4, with D possibly TRBD1 on 5 matching bases. Germline CDR1 is SGHTA and CDR2 is FQGNSA. The CDR3 extends over 14 amino acids. Trimming removed 3 bases at V and 3 bases at J, with 8 bases between. The CDR3 region has the DNA TGTGCCAGCAGCTTGACAGCCGCTAATGAAAAACTGTTTTTT. It is translated as CASSLTAANEKLFF. Full variable domain (missing parts from reference TRBV7-2 and TRBJ1-4): GAGVSQSPSNKVTEKGKDVELRCDPISGHTALYWYRQSLGQGLEFLIYFQGNSAPDKSGLPSDRFSAERTGGSVSTLTIQRTQQEDSAVYLCASSLTAANEKLFFGSGTQLSVL.

The chain has TRBV2 and TRBJ1-1, with 8 bases aligning to TRBD1. Germline CDR1 is SNHLY and CDR2 is FYNNEI. J lost 3 bases, V lost 5 bases, and 5 bases had no gene match. The CDR3 length is 14 residues. CDR3 DNA sequence: TGTGCCAGCAGTATTACAGGGGGGGACACTGAAGCTTTCTTT. Translating it yields CASSITGGDTEAFF. The full variable domain, rest sourced from reference TRBV2 and TRBJ1-1, is EPEVTQTPSHQVTQMGQEVILRCVPISNHLYFYWYRQILGQKVEFLVSFYNNEISEKSEIFDDQFSVERPDGSNFTLKIRSTKLEDSAMYFCASSITGGDTEAFFGQGTRLTVV.

The chain links TRBV5-6 to TRBJ2-2; 10 bases line up with TRBD1. J gave up 4 bases and V 2 bases, and 2 bases lay outside the gene matches. CDR1 and CDR2 from the germline V gene are SGHDT and YYEEEE. The CDR3 extends over 15 amino acids. The CDR3 protein is CASSFRDRGTGELFF. The CDR3, as DNA: TGTGCCAGCAGCTTCCGGGACAGGGGCACCGGGGAGCTGTTTTTT.

The rearrangement links TRBV27 to TRBJ2-5, with 8 nucleotides matching TRBD2. The ends lost 3 bases at V and 5 bases at J; junction bases unmatched: 5. The germline gives CDR1 MNHEY, CDR2 SMNVEV (reference sequence). The CDR3 extends over 14 amino acids. This CDR3 is CASSFGTREETQYF. CDR3 nucleotides: TGTGCCAGCAGTTTTGGGACTAGGGAGGAGACCCAGTACTTC.

This chain links TRBV7-8 with TRBJ1-5, with 7 bases aligning to TRBD1. The CDR3 has 16 amino acids. Germline V gene lookup returns CDR1 SGHVS and CDR2 FQNEAQ. J was trimmed by 2 bases and V by 1 base; bases with no gene match: 5. CDR3 loop: CASSLGTGYGNQPQHF. The CDR3 DNA reads TGTGCCAGCAGCTTAGGGACAGGATACGGCAATCAGCCCCAGCATTTT.

The genes are TRBV5-8 and TRBJ1-5, with D maybe TRBD1 (6 bases). The CDR3 consists of 15 residues. V was clipped by 6 bases and J by 6 bases, with 19 bases between them. CDR1 SGHTS and CDR2 YDEGEE come from the germline V gene. Here the CDR3 reads CASILLKGVGQPQHF. The CDR3 DNA follows: TGTGCCAGCATCCTCTTGAAGGGGGTCGGTCAGCCCCAGCATTTT.

DNA of the CDR3: TGTGCCAGCAGTTACTTTGCGGGGGGGCCGGGGGATACGCAGTATTTT. Translated: CASSYFAGGPGDTQYF. J is TRBJ2-3 and V is TRBV6-5; TRBD2 matches at 9 bases. Per germline, CDR1 MNHEY and CDR2 SVGAGI. With V trimmed by 1 base and J by 6 bases, 8 bases remained unmatched. The CDR3 sequence is 16 residues long.

V is TRBV19 and J is TRBJ2-1, with 8 nucleotides matching TRBD1. V shed 5 bases and J 3 bases; nucleotides not matched to a gene: 12. The CDR3 loop spans 17 amino acids. Germline V lookup: CDR1 LNHDA, CDR2 SQIVND (reference sequence). This CDR3 is CASSSQTGDVVYNEQFF. The CDR3 region has the DNA TGTGCCAGTAGTTCGCAGACAGGGGATGTGGTCTACAATGAGCAGTTCTTC.

V and J are TRBV4-1 and TRBJ2-1, with unresolved D. There are 13 residues in the CDR3. From germline, CDR1 is MGHRA and CDR2 YSYEKL. V was cut by 1 base and J by 8 bases, with 9 bases left in between. The CDR3, as DNA: TGCGCCAGCAGCCAAGTGGGCCTTGATGAGCAGTTCTTC. Its protein is CASSQVGLDEQFF.

The gene calls are TRBV7-2 and TRBJ2-3; 9 bases fit TRBD1. The CDR3 consists of 14 residues. After removal of 5 bases from V and 5 bases from J, the junction contained 5 bases not matched to a gene. Germline CDR1 and CDR2: SGHTA and FQGNSA. The CDR3 here is CASSPGQGGDTQYF. CDR3 in DNA: TGTGCCAGCAGCCCGGGACAGGGTGGAGATACGCAGTATTTT.

This chain connects TRBV29-1 to TRBJ2-3; 11 nucleotides line up with TRBD2. CDR1 and CDR2 from the germline V gene are SQVTM and ANQGSEA. Unmatched junction bases numbered 11, after V lost 6 bases and J lost 0 bases. This CDR3 comprises 17 residues. The CDR3 sequence: CSVGRLAGGSSTDTQYF. DNA of the CDR3: TGCAGCGTCGGACGGCTAGCGGGGGGAAGTAGCACAGATACGCAGTATTTT.

The gene calls are TRBV7-6 and TRBJ2-5; no definite D call. The V gene's germline CDR1 is SGHVS and CDR2 FNYEAQ. This CDR3 has 15 amino acids. V shed 5 bases and J shed 5 bases, with 18 bases lying between them. CDR3 sequence: CASSPKNGFRETQYF. In DNA form, the CDR3 reads TGTGCCAGCAGCCCAAAAAACGGGTTTAGGGAGACCCAGTACTTC.